This TCR beta chain was documented in a study of Graves' ophthalmopathy and Graves' hyperthyroidism. Turning to the study itself: Peripheral blood sampling occurred at initial diagnosis, before any treatment. Study-wide findings and caveats: Among thyroid clonotypes expanded above 0.001 frequency, most also appeared in blood.

PBMCs were isolated from a 10 ml sample of fresh peripheral blood. V lost 3 bases and J 2 bases, leaving 15 bases between the germline ends. The V gene's germline CDR1 is SGDLS and CDR2 YYNGEE. CDR3 length: 15 amino acids. The authors amplified TCR beta CDR3 regions from RNA transcripts. The workflow started with a first-round RT-PCR run with HTBI primers and then moved on to a second-round multiplex PCR. TCRdb re-called the multiplex PCR reads with MiXCR, one entry per CDR3 protein. Here the sample spans roughly 400,000 distinct CDR3 sequences, approximately 18% being singletons. Concerning this clonotype itself: The antigen remains unidentified.

The clonotype comes from an adult woman with stable Graves' hyperthyroidism. This chain uses TRBV9 with TRBJ2-7, with TRBD1 as a possible D gene (6 bases). The material sequenced was peripheral blood. CDR3 bases: TGTGCCAGCAGCGGATCCCGGGACAAACCCTACGAGCAGTACTTC. Translation gives CASSGSRDKPYEQYF.